This passage covers 10 T cell receptor beta chains from one sample sequenced in a study of T cell changes during pregnancy in multiple sclerosis. This table comes from immunoSEQ multiplex PCR, and its TCRdb copy is limited to in-frame clones, with some not included. The repertoire holds approximately 120,000 clones, with roughly 95% as singletons. The source was peripheral blood, collected after pregnancy. Receptors originate from a female donor with multiple sclerosis, enrolled in a pregnancy study.

The chain links TRBV28 to TRBJ1-2; 9 bases line up with TRBD1. This CDR3 is 16 amino acids long. The germline CDR1 and CDR2 sequences are MDHEN and SYDVKM. The ends lost 6 bases at V and 7 bases at J; junction bases unmatched: 15. The CDR3 sequence: CASRLSGGGTGPGYTF. CDR3 in DNA: TGTGCCAGCAGGCTAAGTGGGGGCGGGACAGGGCCTGGCTACACCTTC.

The chain employs TRBV5-1 and TRBJ1-1, with TRBD1 matching over 7 bases. The CDR3 extends over 14 amino acids. The junction had 11 bases not matched to a gene; V was cut back by 7 bases and J by 5 bases. Germline CDR1 SGHRS, CDR2 YFSETQ. CDR3 DNA sequence: TGCGCCAGCGGACCAGAGACAGGGCCAACTGAAGCTTTCTTT. Amino acids: CASGPETGPTEAFF. Variable domain in full (rest from reference TRBV5-1 and TRBJ1-1): KAGVTQTPRYLIKTRGQQVTLSCSPISGHRSVSWYQQTPGQGLQFLFEYFSETQRNKGNFPGRFSGRQFSNSRSEMNVSTLELGDSALYLCASGPETGPTEAFFGQGTRLTVV.

The V call is TRBV5-1, the J call TRBJ1-1; D remains unclear. The germline CDR1 and CDR2 sequences are SGHRS and YFSETQ. CDR3 length: 14 amino acids. V was clipped by 0 bases and J by 6 bases, with 12 bases between them. The chain's CDR3 is CASSLDSYRAEAFF. CDR3 coding DNA: TGCGCCAGCAGCTTGGATAGCTACCGCGCTGAAGCTTTCTTT.

CDR3 loop: CASSVGQGAYEQYF. In DNA form, the CDR3 reads TGTGCCAGTAGTGTCGGACAGGGCGCCTACGAGCAGTACTTC. This chain joins TRBV19 and TRBJ2-7; 8 positions agree with TRBD1. CDR3 length: 14 residues. Germline V gene lookup returns CDR1 LNHDA and CDR2 SQIVND (reference sequence). V was pared by 5 bases and J by 2 bases, with 5 bases of the junction left unmatched. Based on the CDR3 plus reference TRBV19 and TRBJ2-7, the full variable domain is DGGITQSPKYLFRKEGQNVTLSCEQNLNHDAMYWYRQDPGQGLRLIYYSQIVNDFQKGDIAEGYSVSREKKESFPLTVTSAQKNPTAFYLCASSVGQGAYEQYFGPGTRLTVT.

The rearrangement uses TRBV5-1 and TRBJ2-3, with a weak D call TRBD2 (7 bases). The CDR3 is made up of 14 amino acids. Between the trimmed V and J ends, which lost 4 bases and 6 bases, there was a span of 15 bases. The germline V gene has CDR1 SGHRS and CDR2 YFSETQ. This CDR3 is CASSPTGGRDTQYF. CDR3 bases: TGCGCCAGCAGCCCGACGGGGGGCCGGGATACGCAGTATTTT.

This sequence joins TRBV7-2 and TRBJ2-5; 14 nucleotides line up with TRBD2. The CDR3 runs to 17 residues. Germline CDR1 SGHTA, CDR2 FQGNSA. Trimming cost V 1 base and J 4 bases; bases outside gene matches: 5. CDR3 DNA: TGTGCCAGCAGCTTAGGGACTAGCGGGAGGTCAGGAGAGACCCAGTACTTC. The encoded protein is CASSLGTSGRSGETQYF.

The rearrangement links TRBV5-1 to TRBJ2-2; 7 nucleotides align to TRBD2. The CDR3 contains 16 residues. V trimming: 4 bases; J trimming: 8 bases; junction bases outside the gene matches: 14. Germline CDR1 reads SGHRS; CDR2 reads YFSETQ. CDR3 protein: CASSDPGRPISGELFF. The CDR3 DNA reads TGCGCCAGCAGCGATCCCGGGAGGCCGATTTCGGGGGAGCTGTTTTTT.

The chain links TRBV4-1 to TRBJ2-1; D unclear. Looked up from germline, CDR1 is MGHRA and CDR2 is YSYEKL. Trimming took 2 bases from V and 9 from J, leaving 5 bases between them. This CDR3 has 11 residues. The CDR3 coding sequence is TGCGCCAGCAGCCAATTGAGTGAGCAGTTCTTC. Its protein product is CASSQLSEQFF.

The gene calls are TRBV11-2 and TRBJ2-1; TRBD2 might be the D (5 bases). Germline V gives CDR1 SGHAT, CDR2 FQNNGV. V lost 5 bases and J lost 1, with 9 bases in between. The CDR3 loop spans 14 amino acids. CDR3 amino acids: CASSRRTSYNEQFF. DNA for the CDR3: TGTGCCAGCAGCCGAAGGACTTCCTACAATGAGCAGTTCTTC.

This chain links TRBV28 with TRBJ2-3; TRBD2 aligns across 12 bases. V shed 4 bases and J 0 bases; nucleotides not matched to a gene: 11. From germline, CDR1 is MDHEN and CDR2 SYDVKM. The CDR3 spans 19 residues. This CDR3 reads CASSYTLGTSGPSTDTQYF. The DNA of the CDR3 is TGTGCCAGCAGTTACACACTTGGGACTAGCGGGCCTAGCACAGATACGCAGTATTTT.